The clone carrying this TCR beta chain was seen ten or more times. Its target is not known. The read terminates 3 residues ahead of where the CDR3 ends, so the germline J gene completes it. Germline values: CDR1 DFQATT, CDR2 SNEGSKA (reference sequence). The CDR3 runs 16 residues. V lost 5 bases to trimming and J lost 5 bases; unmatched junction nucleotides: 10. Libraries were prepared by immunoSEQ multiplex PCR; TCRdb keeps only in-frame clonotypes and omits some of them. The sample contains about 26,000 clones, none of them singletons. These data belong to a study of T cell clonality in common variable immunodeficiency. Study-level results: Repertoire-complication correlations in CVID were limited by patient heterogeneity. Common variable immunodeficiency TCR beta sequences reportedly had fewer deletions and N-nucleotide insertions. Compared with controls, CVID subjects had fewer shared TCRbeta clones.

CVID meant reduced serum IgG, IgA and/or IgM plus specific antibody deficiency. Sequenced input: peripheral blood mononuclear cells. This sequence was found in a human donor with common variable immunodeficiency. The V and J genes are TRBV20-1 and TRBJ2-1; 12 positions match TRBD2. The CDR3: CSALLAGGPSDNEQFF. CDR3 bases read: TGCAGTGCTCTTCTAGCGGGAGGGCCTTCGGACAATGAG.